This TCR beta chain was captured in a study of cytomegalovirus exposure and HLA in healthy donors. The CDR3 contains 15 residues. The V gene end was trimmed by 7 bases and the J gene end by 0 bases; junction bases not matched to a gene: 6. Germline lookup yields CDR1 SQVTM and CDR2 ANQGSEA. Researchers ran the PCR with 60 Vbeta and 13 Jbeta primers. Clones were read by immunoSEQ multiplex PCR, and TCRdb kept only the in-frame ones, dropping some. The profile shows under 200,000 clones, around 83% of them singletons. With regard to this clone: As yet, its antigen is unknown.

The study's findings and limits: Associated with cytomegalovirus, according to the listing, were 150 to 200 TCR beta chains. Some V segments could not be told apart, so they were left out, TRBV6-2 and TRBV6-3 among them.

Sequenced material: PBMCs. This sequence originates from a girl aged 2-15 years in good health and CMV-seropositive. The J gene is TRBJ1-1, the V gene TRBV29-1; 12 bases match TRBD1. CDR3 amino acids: CSAGTGGWMNTEAFF. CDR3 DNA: TGCAGCGCAGGGACAGGGGGCTGGATGAACACTGAAGCTTTCTTT.